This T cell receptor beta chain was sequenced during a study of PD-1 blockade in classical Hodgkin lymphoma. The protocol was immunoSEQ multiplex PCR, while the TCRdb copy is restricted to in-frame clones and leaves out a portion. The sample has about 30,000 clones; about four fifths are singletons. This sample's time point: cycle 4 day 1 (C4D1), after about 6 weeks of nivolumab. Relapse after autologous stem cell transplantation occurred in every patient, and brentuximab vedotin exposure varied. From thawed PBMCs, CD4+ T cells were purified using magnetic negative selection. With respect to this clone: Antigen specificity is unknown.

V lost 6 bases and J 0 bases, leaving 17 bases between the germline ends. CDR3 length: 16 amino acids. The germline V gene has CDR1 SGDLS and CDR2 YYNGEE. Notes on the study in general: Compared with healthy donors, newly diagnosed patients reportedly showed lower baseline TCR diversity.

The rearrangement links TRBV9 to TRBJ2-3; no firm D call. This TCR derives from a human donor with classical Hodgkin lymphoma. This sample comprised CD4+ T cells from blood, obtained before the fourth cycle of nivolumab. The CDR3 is CASTEAAHSSTDTQYF. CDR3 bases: TGTGCCAGCACCGAGGCCGCCCATTCTAGCACAGATACGCAGTATTTT. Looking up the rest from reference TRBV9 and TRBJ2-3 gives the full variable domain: DSGVTQTPKHLITATGQRVTLRCSPRSGDLSVYWYQQSLDQGLQFLIQYYNGEERAKGNILERFSAQQFPDLHSELNLSSLELGDSALYFCASTEAAHSSTDTQYFGPGTRLTVL.